The 22 T cell receptor beta chains presented below share a single source sample, sequenced in a study of vaccination effects on CD4 cells after COVID-19. Sequencing was performed with immunoSEQ multiplex PCR; in TCRdb, only in-frame clones are kept and a portion is missing. This table has over 60,000 clones, approximately 76% appearing once. Sequencing in the ViraFEST assay came after antigen-specific CD4+ T cells had been expanded with viral peptide pools, which were used to stimulate PBMC. Having been cultured for less than 13 days, the cells underwent CD4+ T cell isolation. Prior SARS-CoV-2 infection was absent in the vaccine recipients, as shown by negative nucleocapsid antibodies. Their target antigens are unknown. The sequences come from CD4+ T cells from PBMCs cultured with HCoV-NL63 spike peptides, collected before COVID-19 vaccination. These receptors all come from a human donor who received a COVID-19 vaccine.

The table lists this clone with a few counts. The rearrangement joins TRBV7-8 to TRBJ2-7, with a possible D match to TRBD1 (6 bases). Trimming left V 4 bases short and J 5 bases short, with 18 bases between. This CDR3 spans 15 amino acids. From germline, CDR1 is SGHVS and CDR2 FQNEAQ. Here the CDR3 DNA reads TGTGCCAGCAGCTCGACCACAACAGGGAGCGACGAGCAGTACGTC. This translates into CASSSTTTGSDEQYV.

This clone was observed a handful of times. This sequence joins TRBV14 and TRBJ2-2; TRBD1 is a possible D gene (6 bases). The germline V gene has CDR1 SGHDN and CDR2 FVKESK. There are 16 residues in the CDR3. The V gene lost 6 bases and the J gene lost 5 bases, with 19 bases spanning the gap. The CDR3 DNA reads TGTGCCAGCAGTCGGAACCGGGACACCTCGACCGGGGAGCTGTTTTTT. This translates into CASSRNRDTSTGELFF.

The chain combines TRBV6-5 with TRBJ2-3, with a possible D match to TRBD1 (6 bases). V was cut by 7 bases and J by 5 bases, with 10 bases left in between. CDR3 length: 12 amino acids. Germline V gene lookup returns CDR1 MNHEY and CDR2 SVGAGI. CDR3 DNA: TGTGCCAGCATTAGGGGGTTAGATACGCAGTATTTT. Translation: CASIRGLDTQYF.

The genes are TRBV5-4 and TRBJ2-2, with TRBD2 identical over 14 bases. The CDR3 contains 20 residues. J was trimmed by 0 bases and V by 0 bases; bases with no gene match: 7. Germline values: CDR1 SGHNT, CDR2 YYREEE (reference sequence). CDR3 bases: TGTGCCAGCAGCTTGGTTCGGGGACTAGCGGGGGAACCGAACACCGGGGAGCTGTTTTTT. Amino acid sequence: CASSLVRGLAGEPNTGELFF.

This clone appeared a few times. V gene TRBV7-2 combines with J gene TRBJ2-2, with D maybe TRBD1 (6 bases). The CDR3 covers 16 residues. Trimming removed 11 bases at V and 0 bases at J, with 19 bases between. Germline CDR1 reads SGHTA; CDR2 reads FQGNSA. This CDR3 reads CASRIRQATNTGELFF. The CDR3 DNA reads as TGTGCCTCACGAATTCGACAGGCGACGAACACCGGGGAGCTGTTTTTT.

V usage is TRBV3-1 (or the pseudogene TRBV3-2) and J usage is TRBJ2-5; 7 nucleotides align to TRBD2. Unmatched junction bases numbered 9, after V lost 0 bases and J lost 5 bases. CDR3 length: 16 amino acids. The germline V gene encodes CDR1 LGHDT and CDR2 YNNKEL (reference sequence). The CDR3 DNA follows: TGTGCCAGCAGCCAAGATCTTGGGGGGGTACGCGAGACCCAGTACTTC. Its protein product is CASSQDLGGVRETQYF.

The chain couples TRBV6-5 to TRBJ1-1; the D is unclear. CDR1 is MNHEY and CDR2 is SVGAGI in the germline V gene. With 5 bases removed from V and 0 bases from J, the gap between germline ends came to 10 bases. The CDR3 has 14 residues. CDR3 nucleotides: TGTGCCAGCAGTCGGACCGCGATGAACACTGAAGCTTTCTTT. This translates into CASSRTAMNTEAFF.

V gene TRBV6-2 or TRBV6-3 combines with J gene TRBJ2-2; D remains ambiguous. The CDR3 consists of 15 residues. CDR1 and CDR2 from the germline V gene are MNHEY and SVGEGT. V was trimmed by 3 bases and J by 2 bases, leaving 10 bases between them. In nucleotides, the CDR3 is TGTGCCAGCAGTTATTCCCAGACTAACACCGGGGAGCTGTTTTTT. Its translation is CASSYSQTNTGELFF.

This chain uses TRBV3-1 (or the pseudogene TRBV3-2) with TRBJ2-7, with 7 bases matching TRBD1. The junction had 5 bases not matched to a gene; V was cut back by 6 bases and J by 0 bases. The CDR3 covers 14 residues. Germline CDR1 reads LGHDT; CDR2 reads YNNKEL (reference sequence). Here the CDR3 reads CASSLTGSSYEQYV. DNA of the CDR3: TGTGCCAGCAGTCTGACAGGGAGCTCCTACGAGCAGTACGTC.

In this sample, this clone turned up once. The J gene is TRBJ2-7, the V gene TRBV5-1; D is possibly TRBD2 (6 bases). V gave up 4 bases and J gave up 5 bases, with 13 bases separating them. The CDR3 loop spans 13 amino acids. Germline V gene sequence: CDR1 SGHRS, CDR2 YFSETQ. CDR3 sequence (DNA): TGCGCCAGCAGCCCTGGGGGGACCCACGAGCAGTACGTC. This sequence encodes CASSPGGTHEQYV.

This clone has only a few counts. This chain uses TRBV5-1 with TRBJ1-5, with TRBD1 identical over 9 bases. The J segment lost 7 bases and the V segment lost 5 bases, leaving 13 bases of the junction unmatched. Germline V CDR1 and CDR2: SGHRS, YFSETQ. This CDR3 has 16 residues. The CDR3 region has the DNA TGCGCCAGCAGGACTGACCCGGGACAGGGTGGGCAGCCCCAGCATTTT. This encodes CASRTDPGQGGQPQHF. Full variable domain (rest looked up from reference TRBV5-1 and TRBJ1-5): KAGVTQTPRYLIKTRGQQVTLSCSPISGHRSVSWYQQTPGQGLQFLFEYFSETQRNKGNFPGRFSGRQFSNSRSEMNVSTLELGDSALYLCASRTDPGQGGQPQHFGDGTRLSIL.

The chain employs TRBV30 and TRBJ1-6; no definite D call. CDR1 and CDR2 from the germline V gene are GTSNPN and SVGIG (reference sequence). V lost 3 bases to trimming and J lost 7 bases, with 10 bases between them. This CDR3 comprises 13 residues. CDR3 sequence reads: CAWRGSWNSPLHF. The CDR3, as DNA: TGTGCCTGGAGAGGTAGTTGGAATTCACCCCTCCACTTT.

This clone occurred a few times. V is TRBV2 and J is TRBJ1-4, with 7 bases identical to TRBD1. Per germline, CDR1 SNHLY and CDR2 FYNNEI. V dropped 6 bases and J dropped 4; count of bases not matched to a gene: 8. The CDR3 totals 15 residues. This CDR3 is CASRLTGAVNEKLFF. DNA for the CDR3: TGTGCCAGCAGGTTAACAGGGGCCGTTAATGAAAAACTGTTTTTT.

The J gene is TRBJ2-7, the V gene TRBV6-5; D possibly corresponds to TRBD2 (6 bases). CDR1 is MNHEY and CDR2 is SVGAGI in the germline V gene. The ends were cut back, 6 bases at V and 1 base at J, with 16 bases in the middle. The CDR3 loop spans 15 amino acids. The CDR3 reads CASRLSAGGSYEQYV. For the CDR3, the DNA is TGTGCCAGCAGGCTCTCTGCCGGGGGTTCCTACGAGCAGTACGTC.

The chain couples TRBV5-6 to TRBJ2-5; either TRBD1 or TRBD2 may supply D (5 bases each). Per the germline V gene, CDR1 is SGHDT and CDR2 is YYEEEE. V was trimmed by 4 bases and J by 1 base, leaving 11 bases between them. The CDR3 spans 14 residues. In nucleotides, the CDR3 is TGTGCCAGCAGCCGACCCGGGACCCAAGAGACCCAGTACTTC. Its protein product is CASSRPGTQETQYF.

This clone is a singleton in its sample. Here the CDR3 reads CASSLDKQIWAFF. CDR3 in DNA: TGTGCCAGCAGCTTGGACAAACAGATATGGGCTTTCTTT. The chain has TRBV7-2 and TRBJ1-1, with D possibly matching TRBD1 (5 bases). V lost 3 bases and J lost 11, with 16 bases in between. The germline gives CDR1 SGHTA, CDR2 FQGNSA. The CDR3 has 13 amino acids.

This chain connects TRBV5-1 to TRBJ1-2; D call uncertain. Trimming took 7 bases from V and 6 from J, leaving 19 bases between them. This CDR3 is 14 amino acids long. Per germline, CDR1 SGHRS and CDR2 YFSETQ. The CDR3 spells CASSQTGNTNGYTF. DNA of the CDR3: TGCGCCAGCTCCCAGACGGGAAATACAAATGGCTACACCTTC.

The J gene is TRBJ2-1, the V gene TRBV19; 12 nucleotides match TRBD2. Germline CDR1 and CDR2: LNHDA and SQIVND (reference sequence). There are 17 residues in the CDR3. Trimming removed 5 bases from V and 4 bases from J; junction bases left unmatched: 9. CDR3 protein: CASSSQTSGGPYNEQFF. CDR3 nucleotides: TGTGCCAGTAGTTCTCAGACTAGCGGGGGCCCTTACAATGAGCAGTTCTTC. The variable domain in full, with the rest retrieved from reference TRBV19 and TRBJ2-1, is DGGITQSPKYLFRKEGQNVTLSCEQNLNHDAMYWYRQDPGQGLRLIYYSQIVNDFQKGDIAEGYSVSREKKESFPLTVTSAQKNPTAFYLCASSSQTSGGPYNEQFFGPGTRLTVL.

V is TRBV2 and J is TRBJ1-5; D is uncertain. Trimming removed 3 bases from V and 3 bases from J, with 9 bases in between. Looked up from germline, CDR1 is SNHLY and CDR2 is FYNNEI. The CDR3 length is 14 residues. The CDR3 loop is CASSDSSLNQPQHF. In DNA, the CDR3 is TGTGCCAGCAGTGACAGTTCTCTCAATCAGCCCCAGCATTTT.

A few counts support this clone. The rearrangement uses TRBV11-2 and TRBJ2-6; D gene ambiguous. V was clipped by 3 bases and J by 0 bases, with 3 bases between them. CDR1 is SGHAT, CDR2 FQNNGV, per germline. The CDR3 spans 14 residues. This CDR3 reads CASSFSSGANVLTF. CDR3 in DNA: TGTGCCAGCAGCTTTAGCTCTGGGGCCAACGTCCTGACTTTC.

This rearrangement joins TRBV20-1 to TRBJ2-4, with 10 nucleotides matching TRBD1. The CDR3 is 12 residues long. The V gene's germline CDR1 is DFQATT and CDR2 SNEGSKA (reference sequence). The V and J ends lost 6 bases and 8 bases, in that order; junction bases with no gene match: 4. The CDR3, as DNA: TGCAGTGCCAGTGGACAGGGGGACATTCAGTACTTC. Translation gives CSASGQGDIQYF.

The rearrangement links TRBV6-2 or TRBV6-3 to TRBJ1-2; D not resolved. V lost 5 bases and J 1 base, leaving 2 bases between the germline ends. Germline CDR1 is MNHEY and CDR2 is SVGEGT. The CDR3 spans 11 residues. The CDR3: CASSNNYGYTF. In DNA form, the CDR3 reads TGTGCCAGCAGTAATAACTATGGCTACACCTTC.